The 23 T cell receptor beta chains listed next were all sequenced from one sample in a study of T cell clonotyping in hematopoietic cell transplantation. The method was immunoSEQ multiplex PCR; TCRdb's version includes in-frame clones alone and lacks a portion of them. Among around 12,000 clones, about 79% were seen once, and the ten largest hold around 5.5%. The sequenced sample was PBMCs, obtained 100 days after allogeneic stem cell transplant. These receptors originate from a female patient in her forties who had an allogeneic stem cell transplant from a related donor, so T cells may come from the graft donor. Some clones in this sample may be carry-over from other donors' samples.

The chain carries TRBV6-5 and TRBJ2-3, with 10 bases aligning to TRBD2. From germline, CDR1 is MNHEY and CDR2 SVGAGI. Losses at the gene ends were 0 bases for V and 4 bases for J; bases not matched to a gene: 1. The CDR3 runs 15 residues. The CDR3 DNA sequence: TGTGCCAGCAGTTACTCCAGCGGGAGGGCAGATACGCAGTATTTT. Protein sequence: CASSYSSGRADTQYF.

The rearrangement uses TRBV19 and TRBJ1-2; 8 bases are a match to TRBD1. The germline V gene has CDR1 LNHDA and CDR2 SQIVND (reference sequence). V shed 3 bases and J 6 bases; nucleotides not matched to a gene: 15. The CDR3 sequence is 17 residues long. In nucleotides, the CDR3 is TGTGCCAGTAGTATGGGGGCAGGGGGCTTCATAGCGGATGGCTACACCTTC. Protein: CASSMGAGGFIADGYTF. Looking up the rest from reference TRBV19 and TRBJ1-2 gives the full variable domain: DGGITQSPKYLFRKEGQNVTLSCEQNLNHDAMYWYRQDPGQGLRLIYYSQIVNDFQKGDIAEGYSVSREKKESFPLTVTSAQKNPTAFYLCASSMGAGGFIADGYTFGSGTRLTVV.

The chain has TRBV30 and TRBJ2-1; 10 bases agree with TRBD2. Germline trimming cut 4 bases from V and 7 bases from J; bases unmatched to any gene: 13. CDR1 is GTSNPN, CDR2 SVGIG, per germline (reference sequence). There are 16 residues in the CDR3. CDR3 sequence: CAWNPTWASGSNEQFF. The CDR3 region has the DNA TGTGCCTGGAACCCGACCTGGGCTAGCGGGAGTAATGAGCAGTTCTTC.

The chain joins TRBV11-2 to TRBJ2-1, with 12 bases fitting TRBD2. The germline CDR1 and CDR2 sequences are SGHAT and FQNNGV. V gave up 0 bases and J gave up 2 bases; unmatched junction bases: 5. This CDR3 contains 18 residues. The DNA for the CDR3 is TGTGCCAGCAGCTTAGATCTAGCGGGAGGGTTACCCTACAATGAGCAGTTCTTC. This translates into CASSLDLAGGLPYNEQFF.

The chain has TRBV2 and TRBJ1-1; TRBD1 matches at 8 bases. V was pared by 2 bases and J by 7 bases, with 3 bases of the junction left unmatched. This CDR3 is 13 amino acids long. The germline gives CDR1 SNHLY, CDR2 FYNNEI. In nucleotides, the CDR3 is TGTGCCAGCAGTGAAATAACAGGGGGTGAAGCTTTCTTT. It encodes CASSEITGGEAFF.

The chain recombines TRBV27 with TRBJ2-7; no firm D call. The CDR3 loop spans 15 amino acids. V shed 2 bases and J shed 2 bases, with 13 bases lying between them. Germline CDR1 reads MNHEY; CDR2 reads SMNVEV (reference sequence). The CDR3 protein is CASSLSLGRTYEQYF. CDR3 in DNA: TGTGCCAGCAGTTTAAGCCTAGGGCGCACCTACGAGCAGTACTTC.

The CDR3 loop is CASDHRVYGYTF. Here the CDR3 DNA reads TGTGCCAGCGACCACAGGGTCTATGGCTACACCTTC. V and J are TRBV6-1 and TRBJ1-2; weak D call: TRBD1 (6 bases). V was trimmed by 8 bases and J by 4 bases, leaving 11 bases between them. Germline loops: CDR1 MNHNS, CDR2 SASEGT. CDR3 length: 12 amino acids.

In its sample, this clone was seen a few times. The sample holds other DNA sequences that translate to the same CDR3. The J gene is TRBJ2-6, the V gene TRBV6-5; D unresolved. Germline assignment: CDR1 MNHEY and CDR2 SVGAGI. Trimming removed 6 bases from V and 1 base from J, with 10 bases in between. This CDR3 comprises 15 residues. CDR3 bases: TGTGCCAGCAGCCTCAGATCTTCTGGGGCCAACGTCCTGACTTTC. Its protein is CASSLRSSGANVLTF.

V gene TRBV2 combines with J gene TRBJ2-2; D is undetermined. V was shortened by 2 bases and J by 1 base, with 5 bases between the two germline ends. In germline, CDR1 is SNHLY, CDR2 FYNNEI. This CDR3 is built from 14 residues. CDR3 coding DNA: TGTGCCAGCAGTGAATACTGGAACACCGGGGAGCTGTTTTTT. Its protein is CASSEYWNTGELFF.

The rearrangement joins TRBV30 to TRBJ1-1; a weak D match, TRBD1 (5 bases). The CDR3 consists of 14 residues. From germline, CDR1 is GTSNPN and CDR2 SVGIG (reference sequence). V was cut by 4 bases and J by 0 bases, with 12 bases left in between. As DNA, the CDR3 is TGTGCCTGGAACTCCAGGGCTCTGAACACTGAAGCTTTCTTT. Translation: CAWNSRALNTEAFF. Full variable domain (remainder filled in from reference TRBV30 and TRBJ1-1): SQTIHQWPATLVQPVGSPLSLECTVEGTSNPNLYWYRQAAGRGLQLLFYSVGIGQISSEVPQNLSASRPQDRQFILSSKKLLLSDSGFYLCAWNSRALNTEAFFGQGTRLTVV.

For the CDR3, the DNA is TGTGCCAGCAGCTTAGGAAGGACAGCTAATTCACCCCTCCACTTT. As protein: CASSLGRTANSPLHF. The V call is TRBV11-2, the J call TRBJ1-6; TRBD1 might be the D (6 bases). V was trimmed by 1 base and J by 6 bases, leaving 10 bases between them. The V gene's germline CDR1 is SGHAT and CDR2 FQNNGV. The CDR3 has 15 residues.

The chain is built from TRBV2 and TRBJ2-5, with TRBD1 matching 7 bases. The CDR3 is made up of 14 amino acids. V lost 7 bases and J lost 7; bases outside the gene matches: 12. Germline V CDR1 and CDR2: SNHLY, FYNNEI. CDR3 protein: CASTVQTGFGTQYF. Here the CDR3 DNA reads TGTGCCAGCACAGTTCAGACAGGGTTTGGGACCCAGTACTTC.

The CDR3 is CASSETWGDNEQFF. CDR3 coding DNA: TGTGCCAGCAGTGAGACGTGGGGGGACAATGAGCAGTTCTTC. The chain links TRBV2 to TRBJ2-1; D might be TRBD2 (6 bases). Trimming took off 3 bases at V and 5 bases at J, with 11 bases between the two ends. The germline V gene encodes CDR1 SNHLY and CDR2 FYNNEI. The CDR3 spans 14 residues.

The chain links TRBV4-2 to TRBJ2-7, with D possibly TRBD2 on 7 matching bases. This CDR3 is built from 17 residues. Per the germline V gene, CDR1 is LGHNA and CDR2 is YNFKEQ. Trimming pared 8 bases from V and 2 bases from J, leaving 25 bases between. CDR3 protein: CASGGQRDRVATYEQYF. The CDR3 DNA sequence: TGTGCCAGCGGGGGGCAGCGGGATAGAGTAGCAACCTACGAGCAGTACTTC.

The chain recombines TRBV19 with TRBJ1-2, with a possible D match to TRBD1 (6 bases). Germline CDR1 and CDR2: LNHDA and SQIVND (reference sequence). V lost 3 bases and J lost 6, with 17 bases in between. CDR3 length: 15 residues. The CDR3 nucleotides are TGTGCCAGTAGTATCCGGACAGCGACGGGTCATGGCTACACCTTC. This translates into CASSIRTATGHGYTF.

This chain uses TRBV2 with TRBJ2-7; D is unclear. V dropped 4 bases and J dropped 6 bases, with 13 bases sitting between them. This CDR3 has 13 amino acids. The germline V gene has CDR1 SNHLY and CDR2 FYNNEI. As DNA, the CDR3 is TGTGCCAGCAGTGCAACCAGGTACGGCGAGCAGTACTTC. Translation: CASSATRYGEQYF.

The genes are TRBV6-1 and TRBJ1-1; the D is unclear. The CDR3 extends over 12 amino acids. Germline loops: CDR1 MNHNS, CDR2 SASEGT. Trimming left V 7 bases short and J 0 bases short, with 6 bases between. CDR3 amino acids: CASKVMNTEAFF. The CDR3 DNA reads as TGTGCCAGCAAGGTTATGAACACTGAAGCTTTCTTT.

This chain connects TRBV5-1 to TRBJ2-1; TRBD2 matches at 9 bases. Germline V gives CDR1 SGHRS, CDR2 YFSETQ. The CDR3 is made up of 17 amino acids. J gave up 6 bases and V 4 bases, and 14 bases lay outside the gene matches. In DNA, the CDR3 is TGCGCCAGCAGCCCGGCCTTAACTAGCGGGTTTCCCAATGAGCAGTTCTTC. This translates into CASSPALTSGFPNEQFF.

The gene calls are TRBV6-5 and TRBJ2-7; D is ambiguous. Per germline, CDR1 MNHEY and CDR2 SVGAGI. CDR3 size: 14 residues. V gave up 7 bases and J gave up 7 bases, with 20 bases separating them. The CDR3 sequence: CASTQRTGPWEQYF. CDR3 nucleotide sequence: TGTGCCAGCACCCAAAGGACGGGCCCCTGGGAGCAGTACTTC.

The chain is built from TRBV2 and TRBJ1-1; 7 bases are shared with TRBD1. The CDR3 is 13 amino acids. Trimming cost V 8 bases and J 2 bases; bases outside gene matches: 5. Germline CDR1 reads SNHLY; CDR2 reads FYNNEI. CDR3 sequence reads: CASVGQANTEAFF. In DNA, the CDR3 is TGTGCCAGCGTAGGACAGGCAAACACTGAAGCTTTCTTT.

The CDR3: CASTVADTQYF. The CDR3 coding sequence is TGTGCCAGCACGGTAGCTGATACGCAGTATTTT. This chain links TRBV27 with TRBJ2-3, with D unclear. The germline V gene has CDR1 MNHEY and CDR2 SMNVEV (reference sequence). The V end lost 7 bases, the J end lost 6 bases, and 8 bases lay between the germline ends. This CDR3 is 11 amino acids long.

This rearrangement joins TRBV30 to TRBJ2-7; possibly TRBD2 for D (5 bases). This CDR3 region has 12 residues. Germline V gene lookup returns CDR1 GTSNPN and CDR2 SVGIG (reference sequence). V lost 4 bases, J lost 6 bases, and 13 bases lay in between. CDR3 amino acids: CAWNRGRGEQYF. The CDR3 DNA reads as TGTGCCTGGAATCGTGGGAGAGGCGAGCAGTACTTC.

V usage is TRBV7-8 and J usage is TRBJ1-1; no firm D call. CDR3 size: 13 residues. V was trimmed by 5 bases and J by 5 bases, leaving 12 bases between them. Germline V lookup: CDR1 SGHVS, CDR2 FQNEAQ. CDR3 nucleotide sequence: TGTGCCAGCAGCCCCTTTGAGGGAACTGAAGCTTTCTTT. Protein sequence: CASSPFEGTEAFF.